This TCR beta chain appears in the sequencing data of a study of T cell changes during pregnancy in multiple sclerosis. CDR1 and CDR2 from the germline V gene are SGDLS and YYNGEE. The J segment lost 2 bases and the V segment lost 4 bases, leaving 13 bases of the junction unmatched. The CDR3 runs 17 residues. Profiling relied on immunoSEQ multiplex PCR, and the TCRdb table lists in-frame clones only, not all of them. The table lists some 44,000 clones, about 90% of them singletons. The V and J genes are TRBV9 and TRBJ2-3, with 7 bases lining up with TRBD2. The clonotype originates from a female donor with multiple sclerosis, enrolled in a pregnancy study. The sample consisted of CD4+ T cells from peripheral blood mononuclear cells, taken in the third trimester of pregnancy. The CDR3 here is CASSSLPSGPPTDTQYF. The DNA of the CDR3 is TGTGCCAGCAGCTCGCTCCCTAGCGGACCTCCCACAGATACGCAGTATTTT.